Only a few counts were recorded for the clone carrying this TCR beta chain. The antigen remains undetermined. It was version v3.0 of the immunoSEQ assay that was run at survey level. The protocol was immunoSEQ multiplex PCR, while the TCRdb copy is restricted to in-frame clones and leaves out a portion. The sample shows some 40,000 clones, approximately 85% of them seen only once. The source of the sample is a study of long-term antiretroviral therapy in people with HIV. Whole-study context: A decade or so separates the oldest specimens from the later 2015 immediate-ART recommendation. Broader study findings: Clones showing expansion before ART dominated the repertoire at all time points. Versus controls, repertoires in people with HIV had narrower CDR3 length ranges.

CDR3 length equals 15 residues. Trimming at V came to 3 bases and at J to 3 bases, leaving 4 bases not matched to a gene. Germline V lookup: CDR1 WNHNN, CDR2 SYGVQD (reference sequence). This receptor was taken from a woman aged 50 to 65 with HIV. V gene TRBV10-1 combines with J gene TRBJ1-3; 8 bases map to TRBD1. The sequences come from unsorted PBMCs, collected 3.1 years after starting antiretroviral therapy. The CDR3 reads CASSDPDRVGNTIYF. In DNA form, the CDR3 reads TGCGCCAGCAGTGATCCGGACAGGGTTGGAAACACCATATATTTT.